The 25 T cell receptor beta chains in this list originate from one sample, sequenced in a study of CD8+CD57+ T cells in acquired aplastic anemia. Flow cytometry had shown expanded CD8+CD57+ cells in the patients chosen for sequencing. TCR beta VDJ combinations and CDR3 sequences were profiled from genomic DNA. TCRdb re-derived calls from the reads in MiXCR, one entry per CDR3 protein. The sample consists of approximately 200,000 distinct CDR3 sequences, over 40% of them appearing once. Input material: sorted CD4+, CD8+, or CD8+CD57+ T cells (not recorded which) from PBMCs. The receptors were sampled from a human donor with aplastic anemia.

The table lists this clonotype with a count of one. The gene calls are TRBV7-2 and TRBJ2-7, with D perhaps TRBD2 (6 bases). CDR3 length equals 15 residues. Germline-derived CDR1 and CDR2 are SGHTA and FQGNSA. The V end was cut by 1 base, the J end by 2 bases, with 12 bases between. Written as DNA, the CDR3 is TGTGCCAGCAGCTTAGACTGGGGGGAAACCTACGAGCAGTACTTC. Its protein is CASSLDWGETYEQYF.

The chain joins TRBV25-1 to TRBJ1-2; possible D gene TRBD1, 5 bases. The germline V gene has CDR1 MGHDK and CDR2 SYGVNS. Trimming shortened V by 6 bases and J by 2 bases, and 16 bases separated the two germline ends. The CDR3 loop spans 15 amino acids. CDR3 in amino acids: CASSNEGAENYGYTF. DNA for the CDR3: TGTGCCAGCAGCAACGAAGGGGCGGAAAACTATGGCTACACCTTC.

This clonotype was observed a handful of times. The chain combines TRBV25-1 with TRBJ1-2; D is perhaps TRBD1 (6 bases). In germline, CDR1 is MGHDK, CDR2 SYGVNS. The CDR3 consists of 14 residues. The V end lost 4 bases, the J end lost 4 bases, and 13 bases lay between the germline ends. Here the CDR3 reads CASSAHRVGYGYTF. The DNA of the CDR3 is TGTGCCAGCAGTGCACACAGGGTGGGCTATGGCTACACCTTC.

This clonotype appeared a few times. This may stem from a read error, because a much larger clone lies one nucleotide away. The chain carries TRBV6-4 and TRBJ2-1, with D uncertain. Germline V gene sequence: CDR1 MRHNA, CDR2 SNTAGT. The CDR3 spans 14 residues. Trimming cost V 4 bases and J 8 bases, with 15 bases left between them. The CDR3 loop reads CASSASPGRDEQFF. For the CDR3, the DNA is TGTGCCAGCAGTGCCTCACCTGGACGCGATGAGCAGTTCTTC.

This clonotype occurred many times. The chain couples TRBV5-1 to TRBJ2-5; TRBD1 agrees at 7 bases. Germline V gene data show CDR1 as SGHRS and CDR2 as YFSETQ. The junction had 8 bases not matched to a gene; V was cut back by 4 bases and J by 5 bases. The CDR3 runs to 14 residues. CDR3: CASSPGQLWETQYF. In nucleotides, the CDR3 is TGCGCCAGCAGCCCGGGACAGCTCTGGGAGACCCAGTACTTC.

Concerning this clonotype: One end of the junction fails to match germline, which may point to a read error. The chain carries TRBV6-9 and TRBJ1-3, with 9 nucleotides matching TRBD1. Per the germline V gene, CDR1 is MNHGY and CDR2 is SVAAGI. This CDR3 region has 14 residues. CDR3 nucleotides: TGTGCCAGCAGTACAGGGGGCCTTGGAAACACCGTATATTTT. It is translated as CASSTGGLGNTVYF.

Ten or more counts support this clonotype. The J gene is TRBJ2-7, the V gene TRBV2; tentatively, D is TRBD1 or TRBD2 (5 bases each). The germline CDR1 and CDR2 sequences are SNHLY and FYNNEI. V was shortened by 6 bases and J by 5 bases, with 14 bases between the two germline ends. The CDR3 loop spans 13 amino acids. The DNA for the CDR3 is TGTGCCAGCAGCTACTCCGGGACGAACGAGCAGTACTTC. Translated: CASSYSGTNEQYF.

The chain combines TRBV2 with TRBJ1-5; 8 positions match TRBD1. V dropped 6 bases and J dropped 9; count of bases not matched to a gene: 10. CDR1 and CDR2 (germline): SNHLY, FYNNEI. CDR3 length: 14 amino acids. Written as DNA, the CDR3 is TGTGCCAGCAGGCCGACAGGGGTGAACGGGCCCCAGCATTTT. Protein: CASRPTGVNGPQHF.

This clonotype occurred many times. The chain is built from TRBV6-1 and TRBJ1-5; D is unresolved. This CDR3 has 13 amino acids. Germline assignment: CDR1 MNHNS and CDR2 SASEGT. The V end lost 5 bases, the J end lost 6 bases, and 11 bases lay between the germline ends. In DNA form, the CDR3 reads TGTGCCAGCAGTAAAGGGTTTGGTCAGCCCCAGCATTTT. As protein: CASSKGFGQPQHF.

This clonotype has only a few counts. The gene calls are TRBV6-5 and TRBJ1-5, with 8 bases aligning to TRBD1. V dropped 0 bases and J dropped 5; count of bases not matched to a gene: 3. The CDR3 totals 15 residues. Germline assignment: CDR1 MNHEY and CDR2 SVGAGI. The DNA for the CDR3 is TGTGCCAGCAGTTACTCTAACAGGGGGGATCAGCCCCAGCATTTT. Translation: CASSYSNRGDQPQHF.

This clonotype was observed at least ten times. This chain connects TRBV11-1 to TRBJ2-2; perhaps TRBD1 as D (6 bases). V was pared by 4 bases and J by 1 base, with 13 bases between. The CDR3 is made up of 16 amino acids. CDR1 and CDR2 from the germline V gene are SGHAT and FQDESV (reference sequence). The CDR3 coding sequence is TGTGCCAGCAGCTCTTTCTCGACAGGGAACACCGGGGAGCTGTTTTTT. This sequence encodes CASSSFSTGNTGELFF.

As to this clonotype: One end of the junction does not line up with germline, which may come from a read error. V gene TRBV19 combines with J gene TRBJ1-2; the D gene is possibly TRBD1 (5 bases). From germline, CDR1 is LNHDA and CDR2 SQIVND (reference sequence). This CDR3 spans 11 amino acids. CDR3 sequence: CASSIRDGYTF. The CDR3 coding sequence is TGCGCCAGTAGTATCAGGGATGGCTACACCTTC.

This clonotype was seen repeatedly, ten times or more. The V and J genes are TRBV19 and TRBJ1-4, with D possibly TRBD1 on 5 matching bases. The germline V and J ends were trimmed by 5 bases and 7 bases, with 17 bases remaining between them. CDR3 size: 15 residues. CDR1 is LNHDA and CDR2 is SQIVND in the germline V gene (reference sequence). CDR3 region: CASSSRVGGSEKLFF. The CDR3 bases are TGTGCCAGTAGTTCCAGGGTTGGTGGGTCTGAAAAACTGTTTTTT.

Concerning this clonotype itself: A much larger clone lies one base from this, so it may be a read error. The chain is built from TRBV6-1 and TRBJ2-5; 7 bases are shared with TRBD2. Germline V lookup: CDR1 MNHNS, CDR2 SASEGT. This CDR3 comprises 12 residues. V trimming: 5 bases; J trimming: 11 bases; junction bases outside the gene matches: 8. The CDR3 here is CASSYWGGEQYF. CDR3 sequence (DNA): TGTGCCAGCAGTTACTGGGGGGGTGAGCAGTACTTC.

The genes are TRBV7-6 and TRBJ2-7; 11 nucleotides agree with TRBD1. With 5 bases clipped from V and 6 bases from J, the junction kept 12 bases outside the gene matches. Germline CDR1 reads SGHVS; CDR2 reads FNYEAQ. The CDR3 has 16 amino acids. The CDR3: CASSPEPGQGGVEQYF. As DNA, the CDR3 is TGTGCCAGCAGCCCCGAACCGGGACAGGGGGGCGTCGAGCAGTACTTC.

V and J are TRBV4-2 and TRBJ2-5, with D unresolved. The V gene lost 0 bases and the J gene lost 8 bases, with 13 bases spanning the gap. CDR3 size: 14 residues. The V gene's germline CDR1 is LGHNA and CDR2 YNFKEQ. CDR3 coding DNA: TGTGCCAGCAGCCAAGAAAGGCTAGTAAAAACCCAGTACTTC. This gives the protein CASSQERLVKTQYF.

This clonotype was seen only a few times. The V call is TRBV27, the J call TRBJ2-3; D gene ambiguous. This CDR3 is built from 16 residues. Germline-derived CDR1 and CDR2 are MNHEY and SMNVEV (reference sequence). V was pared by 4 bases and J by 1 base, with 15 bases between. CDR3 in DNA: TGTGCCAGCAGTTCCGTGGGGTGGTTCGGCACAGATACGCAGTATTTT. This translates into CASSSVGWFGTDTQYF.

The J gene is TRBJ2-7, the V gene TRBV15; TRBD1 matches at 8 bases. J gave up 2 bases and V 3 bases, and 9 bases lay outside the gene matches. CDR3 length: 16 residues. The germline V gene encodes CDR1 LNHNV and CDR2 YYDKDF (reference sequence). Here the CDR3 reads CATSRATGGRPYEQYF. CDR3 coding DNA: TGTGCCACCAGCAGGGCCACAGGGGGTAGGCCCTACGAGCAGTACTTC. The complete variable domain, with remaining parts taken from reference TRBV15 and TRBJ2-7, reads DAMVIQNPRYQVTQFGKPVTLSCSQTLNHNVMYWYQQKSSQAPKLLFHYYDKDFNNEADTPDNFQSRRPNTSFCFLDIRSPGLGDTAMYLCATSRATGGRPYEQYFGPGTRLTVT.

In DNA form, the CDR3 reads TGTGCCAGCAGCGGGGACAATACCCCCCCAGCTAATGAAAAACTGTTTTTT. Translating gives CASSGDNTPPANEKLFF. The genes are TRBV28 and TRBJ1-4; a possible D gene is TRBD1 (6 bases). The CDR3 contains 17 residues. V was shortened by 6 bases and J by 3 bases, with 20 bases between the two germline ends. From germline, CDR1 is MDHEN and CDR2 SYDVKM.

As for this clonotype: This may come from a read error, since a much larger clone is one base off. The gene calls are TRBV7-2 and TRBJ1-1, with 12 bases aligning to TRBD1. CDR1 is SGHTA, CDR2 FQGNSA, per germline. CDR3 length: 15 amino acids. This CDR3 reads CGSSQRDRGLAEAFF. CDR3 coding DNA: TGTGGCAGCAGCCAACGGGACAGGGGGCTCGCTGAAGCTTTCTTT.

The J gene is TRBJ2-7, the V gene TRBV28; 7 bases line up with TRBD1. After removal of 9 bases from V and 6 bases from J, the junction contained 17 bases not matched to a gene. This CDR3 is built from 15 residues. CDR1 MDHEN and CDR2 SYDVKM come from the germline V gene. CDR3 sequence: CASSRLDRAHGEQYF. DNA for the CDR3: TGTGCCAGTTCCCGCCTCGACAGGGCTCACGGCGAGCAGTACTTC.

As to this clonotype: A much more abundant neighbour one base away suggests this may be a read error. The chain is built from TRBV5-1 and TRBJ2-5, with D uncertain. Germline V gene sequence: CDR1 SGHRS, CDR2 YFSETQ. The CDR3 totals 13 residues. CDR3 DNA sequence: TGCGCCAGCAACTTGGTAGGGCCAGAGACCCAGTACTTC. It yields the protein CASNLVGPETQYF.

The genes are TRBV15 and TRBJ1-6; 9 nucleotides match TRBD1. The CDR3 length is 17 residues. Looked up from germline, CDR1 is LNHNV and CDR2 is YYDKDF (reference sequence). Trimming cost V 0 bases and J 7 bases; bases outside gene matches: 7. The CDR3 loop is CATSRDMGQGGNSPLHF. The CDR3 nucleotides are TGTGCCACCAGCAGAGATATGGGACAGGGAGGGAATTCACCCCTCCACTTT.

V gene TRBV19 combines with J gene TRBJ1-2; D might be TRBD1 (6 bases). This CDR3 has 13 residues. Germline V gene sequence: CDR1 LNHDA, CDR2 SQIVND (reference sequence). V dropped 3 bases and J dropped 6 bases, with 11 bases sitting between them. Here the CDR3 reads CASSIGAGDGYTF. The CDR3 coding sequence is TGTGCCAGTAGTATTGGGGCAGGGGATGGCTACACCTTC.

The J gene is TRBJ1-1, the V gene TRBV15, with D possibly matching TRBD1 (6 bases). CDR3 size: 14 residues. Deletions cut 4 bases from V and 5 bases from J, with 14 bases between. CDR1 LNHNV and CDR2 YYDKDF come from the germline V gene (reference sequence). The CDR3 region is CATSIKSGVTEAFF. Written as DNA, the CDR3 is TGTGCCACCAGCATCAAGTCAGGGGTTACTGAAGCTTTCTTT.